The rows below give T cell receptor beta chains drawn from one sample of a study of cytomegalovirus exposure and HLA in healthy donors. TCRdb's table, derived via immunoSEQ multiplex PCR, lists solely in-frame clones and lacks some. The sample lists roughly 190,000 clones, 80% to 90% occurring once. The sample comprised PBMCs. The receptors here all came from a man in his forties in good health and CMV-seropositive. The CDR3 runs from the conserved cysteine through the conserved F or W. A D gene is named only where the DNA matches it firmly. Clone size is stated in some rows and not others, as once, few, many or a class when expanded.

v_gene: TRBV5-1; d_gene: NA; j_gene: TRBJ1-1; abundance: NA; len: 13; CDR3nt: TGCGCCAGCAGCTTTAGCAGCAACACTGAAGCTTTCTTT; CDR3aa: CASSFSSNTEAFF
v_gene: TRBV15; d_gene: NA; j_gene: TRBJ1-4; abundance: NA; len: 14; CDR3nt: TGTGCCACCAGCCCGCGCTCAACTAATGAAAAACTGTTTTTT; CDR3aa: CATSPRSTNEKLFF
v_gene: TRBV5-1; d_gene: NA; j_gene: TRBJ2-3; abundance: once; len: 13; CDR3nt: TGCGCCAGCAGCTTAACAGGGCCAGATACGCAGTATTTT; CDR3aa: CASSLTGPDTQYF
v_gene: TRBV5-4; d_gene: NA; j_gene: TRBJ1-1; abundance: NA; len: 13; CDR3nt: TGTGCCAGCAGCTCCAGGGTGAACACTGAAGCTTTCTTT; CDR3aa: CASSSRVNTEAFF
v_gene: TRBV7-9; d_gene: NA; j_gene: TRBJ2-7; abundance: NA; len: 15; CDR3nt: TGTGCCAGCAGCCAACCCTTAGGACAGATCTACGAGCAGTACTTC; CDR3aa: CASSQPLGQIYEQYF
v_gene: TRBV4-3; d_gene: TRBD1; j_gene: TRBJ2-7; abundance: NA; len: 16; CDR3nt: TGCGCCAGCAGCCAAGGGCAGGGGGACAAAGGATTTTTGCAGTACTTC; CDR3aa: CASSQGQGDKGFLQYF
v_gene: TRBV5-4; d_gene: NA; j_gene: TRBJ2-5; abundance: once; len: 15; CDR3nt: TGTGCCAGCAGCTTCGGGCAGGCGGGGGCAGAGACCCAGTACTTC; CDR3aa: CASSFGQAGAETQYF
v_gene: TRBV9; d_gene: NA; j_gene: TRBJ2-1; abundance: NA; len: 13; CDR3nt: TGTGCCAGCAGCGTGAACTTGTACAATGAGCAGTTCTTC; CDR3aa: CASSVNLYNEQFF
v_gene: TRBV6-5; d_gene: TRBD1; j_gene: TRBJ2-7; abundance: NA; len: 16; CDR3nt: TGTGCCAGCAGTTACACATTGGGACAGGGGGCCTACGAGCAGTACTTC; CDR3aa: CASSYTLGQGAYEQYF
v_gene: TRBV5-1; d_gene: NA; j_gene: TRBJ1-1; abundance: NA; len: 14; CDR3nt: TGCGCCAGCAGCGCCCAGACAGGGAACACTGAAGCTTTCTTT; CDR3aa: CASSAQTGNTEAFF
v_gene: TRBV5-6; d_gene: NA; j_gene: TRBJ2-1; abundance: NA; len: 13; CDR3nt: TGTGCCAGCATCTCGCGCAGGGGCAATGAGCAGTTCTTC; CDR3aa: CASISRRGNEQFF
v_gene: TRBV6-5; d_gene: NA; j_gene: TRBJ1-5; abundance: NA; len: 15; CDR3nt: TGTGCCAGCAGTTACTCTGGGGGGGCCGGTCAGCCCCAGCATTTT; CDR3aa: CASSYSGGAGQPQHF
v_gene: TRBV19; d_gene: TRBD1; j_gene: TRBJ1-2; abundance: NA; len: 18; CDR3nt: TGTGCCAGTAACTTTGGCAGGGGGCCCCCCGGTTTAAGGGATGGCTACACCTTC; CDR3aa: CASNFGRGPPGLRDGYTF
v_gene: TRBV6-5; d_gene: TRBD2; j_gene: TRBJ2-1; abundance: NA; len: 15; CDR3nt: TGTGCCAGCACCGAGACTAGCGGGATTTACAATGAGCAGTTCTTC; CDR3aa: CASTETSGIYNEQFF
v_gene: TRBV4-2; d_gene: TRBD1; j_gene: TRBJ2-2; abundance: NA; len: 13; CDR3nt: TGTGCCAGCAGCCTAGGACAGGTCGGGGAGCTGTTTTTT; CDR3aa: CASSLGQVGELFF
v_gene: TRBV5-1; d_gene: TRBD2; j_gene: TRBJ2-3; abundance: few; len: 16; CDR3nt: TGCGCCAGCAGCTTGGCCTCTAGCGGCCCCGTAGATACGCAGTATTTT; CDR3aa: CASSLASSGPVDTQYF
v_gene: TRBV27; d_gene: TRBD2; j_gene: TRBJ2-5; abundance: NA; len: 14; CDR3nt: TGTGCCAGCACCCGACTAGCGGGCGACTTAGAGCAGTACTTC; CDR3aa: CASTRLAGDLEQYF
v_gene: TRBV11-3; d_gene: TRBD2; j_gene: TRBJ2-2; abundance: few; len: 15; CDR3nt: TGTGCCAGCAGCTTAGCGGGAGGGCCCTCCGGGGAGCTGTTTTTT; CDR3aa: CASSLAGGPSGELFF
v_gene: TRBV27; d_gene: TRBD1; j_gene: TRBJ1-2; abundance: NA; len: 13; CDR3nt: TGTGCCAGCAGTGGACAGGGGGAGTATGGCTACACCTTC; CDR3aa: CASSGQGEYGYTF
v_gene: TRBV18; d_gene: NA; j_gene: TRBJ2-1; abundance: NA; len: 14; CDR3nt: TGTGCCAGCTCACCAGTTCCTTCCTACAATGAGCAGTTCTTC; CDR3aa: CASSPVPSYNEQFF
v_gene: TRBV5-1; d_gene: NA; j_gene: TRBJ2-2; abundance: NA; len: 15; CDR3nt: TGCGCCAGCAGCTATGGACTGGCGAACACCGGGGAGCTGTTTTTT; CDR3aa: CASSYGLANTGELFF
v_gene: TRBV2; d_gene: NA; j_gene: TRBJ1-2; abundance: NA; len: 12; CDR3nt: TGTGCCAGCAGTAACGGGGATTTGGGCTACACCTTC; CDR3aa: CASSNGDLGYTF
v_gene: TRBV28; d_gene: NA; j_gene: TRBJ1-5; abundance: NA; len: 15; CDR3nt: TGTGCCATCACCTCCCAGACAGGTAGCAATCAGCCCCAGCATTTT; CDR3aa: CAITSQTGSNQPQHF
v_gene: TRBV6-5; d_gene: TRBD2; j_gene: TRBJ2-3; abundance: NA; len: 14; CDR3nt: TGTGCCAGCAGTTTTAGCGGGGGAACAGATACGCAGTATTTT; CDR3aa: CASSFSGGTDTQYF
v_gene: TRBV30; d_gene: NA; j_gene: TRBJ2-7; abundance: NA; len: 13; CDR3nt: TGTGCCTGGAGTGGCCTTGGGAGCTACGAGCAGTACTTC; CDR3aa: CAWSGLGSYEQYF
v_gene: TRBV9; d_gene: NA; j_gene: TRBJ2-1; abundance: NA; len: 15; CDR3nt: TGTGCCAGCAGCGTAGGCGGACAGTACTACAATGAGCAGTTCTTC; CDR3aa: CASSVGGQYYNEQFF
v_gene: TRBV11-2; d_gene: NA; j_gene: TRBJ2-1; abundance: NA; len: 17; CDR3nt: TGTGCCAGCAGCTTAGATCCGGCCGAGGGTGATATAGTTGGGCAGTTCTTC; CDR3aa: CASSLDPAEGDIVGQFF
v_gene: TRBV12-5; d_gene: NA; j_gene: TRBJ2-1; abundance: NA; len: 12; CDR3nt: TGTGCTAGTGGCTCACCTGACACGGAGCAGTTCTTC; CDR3aa: CASGSPDTEQFF
v_gene: TRBV5-1; d_gene: TRBD2; j_gene: TRBJ2-1; abundance: few; len: 17; CDR3nt: TGCGCCAGCAGTACTAGCGCCCTACGAAGCTCCTACAATGAGCAGTTCTTC; CDR3aa: CASSTSALRSSYNEQFF
v_gene: TRBV10-3; d_gene: NA; j_gene: TRBJ2-6; abundance: NA; len: 16; CDR3nt: TGTGCCATCAGTGAGGAGCCGGGGATAGGGGCCAACGTCCTGACTTTC; CDR3aa: CAISEEPGIGANVLTF
v_gene: TRBV19; d_gene: NA; j_gene: TRBJ1-1; abundance: NA; len: 13; CDR3nt: TGTGCCAGTACAAAACGGGGGATCACTGAAGCTTTCTTT; CDR3aa: CASTKRGITEAFF
v_gene: TRBV30; d_gene: NA; j_gene: TRBJ2-7; abundance: few; len: 11; CDR3nt: TGTGCCTGGAGTTGGGGGCGCGAGCAGTACTTC; CDR3aa: CAWSWGREQYF
v_gene: TRBV28; d_gene: TRBD2; j_gene: TRBJ2-7; abundance: NA; len: 19; CDR3nt: TGTGCCAGCAGTCCGATCGATCAGGTGGCTAGCGGGATTCAGGACGAGCAGTACTTC; CDR3aa: CASSPIDQVASGIQDEQYF